The 7 T cell receptor beta chains reported below all come from one sample, sequenced in a study of T cells expressing NK-cell markers. After re-calling the 5' RACE reads, TCRdb lists one entry per CDR3 protein, DNA absent. The table for this sample gives 200,000 to 300,000 distinct CDR3 sequences. What was sequenced was blood T cells: a sorted CD56 or NKG2C T cell subset, CD4+ or CD8+ T cells, or bulk PBMC T cells (not recorded which). All receptors come from a woman between 18 and 75 years old in good health.

V usage is TRBV7-3 and J usage is TRBJ2-1; with no DNA, the TCRdb D assignment of TRBD1 cannot be verified. CDR3 length: 16 amino acids. Germline V gene sequence: CDR1 SGHTA, CDR2 FQGTGA. The CDR3 here is CASSPPPGQKYNEQFF.

The rearrangement uses TRBV12-3 or TRBV12-4 and TRBJ1-3; TCRdb names TRBD1, which stays unverified in the absence of DNA. CDR3 length: 14 residues. CDR3 region: CASSSQGFGNTIYF.

The chain has TRBV7-2 and TRBJ1-2. The CDR3 covers 14 residues. CDR1 SGHTA and CDR2 FQGNSA come from the germline V gene. The CDR3 protein is CASSLASTDYGYTF.

The CDR3 protein is CASSQNPGRGAFF. The V call is TRBV3-1, the J call TRBJ1-1. The CDR3 extends over 13 amino acids. Looked up from germline, CDR1 is LGHDT and CDR2 is YNNKEL (reference sequence).

This chain's CDR3 is CASSQGVADTQYF. This rearrangement joins TRBV3-1 to TRBJ2-3. The germline V gene has CDR1 LGHDT and CDR2 YNNKEL (reference sequence). This CDR3 is 13 amino acids long.

This chain connects TRBV11-2 to TRBJ2-5; the D call from TCRdb, TRBD2, cannot be confirmed without DNA. CDR3 length: 14 amino acids. Germline assignment: CDR1 SGHAT and CDR2 FQNNGV. CDR3 in amino acids: CASSFDELVTTQYF.

This chain connects TRBV7-3 to TRBJ2-1; with no DNA, the TCRdb D assignment of TRBD1 cannot be verified. This CDR3 region has 13 residues. Germline V gives CDR1 SGHTA, CDR2 FQGTGA. CDR3 in amino acids: CASSPGTGDEQFF.